One and the same sample provided the 27 T cell receptor beta chains below, sequenced in a study of blood T cell repertoires in COVID-19. The data were produced by immunoSEQ multiplex PCR, yet TCRdb's version contains in-frame clones alone and is incomplete. The table has 130,000 to 150,000 clones, approximately 87% seen once. Specimen: PBMCs or T cells enriched from blood (not recorded which). These receptors originate from a woman under 40 with acute COVID-19.

The chain is built from TRBV14 and TRBJ1-5, with D perhaps matching TRBD1 (6 bases). The CDR3 runs to 14 residues. V shed 1 base and J shed 6 bases, with 10 bases lying between them. Germline V gene data show CDR1 as SGHDN and CDR2 as FVKESK. The CDR3 nucleotides read TGTGCCAGCAGCCAAGCAGGGGCCAGTCAGCCCCAGCATTTT. Translated, it gives CASSQAGASQPQHF. Using reference TRBV14 and TRBJ1-5 for the parts outside the CDR3, the full variable domain is EAGVTQFPSHSVIEKGQTVTLRCDPISGHDNLYWYRRVMGKEIKFLLHFVKESKQDESGMPNNRFLAERTGGTYSTLKVQPAELEDSGVYFCASSQAGASQPQHFGDGTRLSIL.

Only one count was recorded for this clone. The chain links TRBV5-5 to TRBJ2-7, with 8 bases aligning to TRBD1. CDR1 is SGHKS, CDR2 YYEKEE, per germline (reference sequence). The CDR3 consists of 15 residues. J gave up 3 bases and V 2 bases, and 7 bases lay outside the gene matches. Here the CDR3 DNA reads TGTGCCAGCAGCTTACTGGGACAGGCTGGCTACGAGCAGTACTTC. The encoded protein is CASSLLGQAGYEQYF.

V usage is TRBV30 and J usage is TRBJ1-3, with TRBD1 identical over 8 bases. Per germline, CDR1 GTSNPN and CDR2 SVGIG (reference sequence). The junction had 1 base not matched to a gene; V was cut back by 5 bases and J by 1 base. The CDR3 contains 13 residues. Written as DNA, the CDR3 is TGTGCCTGGGACAGGGGATCTGGAAACACCATATATTTT. Protein product: CAWDRGSGNTIYF.

The chain uses TRBV6-2 or TRBV6-3 and TRBJ2-7, with 15 bases that match TRBD2. V gave up 5 bases and J gave up 0 bases; unmatched junction bases: 8. The CDR3 is 18 amino acids. Germline V gene data show CDR1 as MNHEY and CDR2 as SVGEGT. Here the CDR3 reads CASSTGTSGRTSSYEQYF. The CDR3 coding sequence is TGTGCCAGCAGTACCGGGACTAGCGGGAGGACAAGCTCCTACGAGCAGTACTTC.

The chain carries TRBV28 and TRBJ1-6; D gene uncertain. Germline V gives CDR1 MDHEN, CDR2 SYDVKM. The CDR3 runs 12 residues. V was shortened by 6 bases and J by 4 bases, with 4 bases between the two germline ends. The CDR3 loop reads CASRRYNSPLHF. The CDR3 DNA reads TGTGCCAGCAGGCGTTATAATTCACCCCTCCACTTT.

The rearrangement joins TRBV19 to TRBJ1-5; D possibly corresponds to TRBD1 (6 bases). The V end was cut by 8 bases, the J end by 4 bases, with 15 bases between. There are 14 residues in the CDR3. CDR1 LNHDA and CDR2 SQIVND come from the germline V gene (reference sequence). This CDR3 reads CASEIGQSNQPQHF. The CDR3 bases are TGTGCCAGTGAAATAGGACAGAGTAATCAGCCCCAGCATTTT.

This chain joins TRBV30 and TRBJ2-7; TRBD1 aligns across 9 bases. J gave up 5 bases and V 5 bases, and 1 base lay outside the gene matches. CDR3 size: 11 residues. Germline V gene data show CDR1 as GTSNPN and CDR2 as SVGIG (reference sequence). The CDR3 sequence: CAWGQGNEQYF. The CDR3 DNA is TGTGCCTGGGGACAGGGGAACGAGCAGTACTTC.

The rearrangement links TRBV28 to TRBJ1-6; D gene unclear. CDR1 and CDR2 from the germline V gene are MDHEN and SYDVKM. The CDR3 consists of 11 residues. The V and J ends lost 4 bases and 7 bases respectively, with 2 bases between them. The chain's CDR3 is CASSSNSPLHF. The CDR3 region has the DNA TGTGCCAGCAGTTCAAATTCACCCCTCCACTTT. Full variable domain (outside the CDR3, taken from reference TRBV28 and TRBJ1-6): DVKVTQSSRYLVKRTGEKVFLECVQDMDHENMFWYRQDPGLGLRLIYFSYDVKMKEKGDIPEGYSVSREKKERFSLILESASTNQTSMYLCASSSNSPLHFGNGTRLTVT.

The rearrangement uses TRBV7-6 and TRBJ2-6; 7 nucleotides agree with TRBD1. This CDR3 region has 15 residues. Germline CDR1 SGHVS, CDR2 FNYEAQ. Trimming took 6 bases from V and 3 from J; bases not matched to a gene: 5. The CDR3 loop reads CASSLQGHGANVLTF. For the CDR3, the DNA is TGTGCCAGCAGTTTACAGGGGCATGGGGCCAACGTCCTGACTTTC.

The genes are TRBV18 and TRBJ2-5, with TRBD2 identical over 11 bases. Trimming at V came to 6 bases and at J to 3 bases, leaving 3 bases not matched to a gene. This CDR3 spans 14 amino acids. CDR1 and CDR2 from the germline V gene are KGHSH and LQKENI. The CDR3 loop is CASSVAGGEETQYF. The CDR3 nucleotides read TGTGCCAGCTCCGTAGCGGGAGGGGAAGAGACCCAGTACTTC. The full variable domain, with the rest looked up from reference TRBV18 and TRBJ2-5, is NAGVMQNPRHLVRRRGQEARLRCSPMKGHSHVYWYRQLPEEGLKFMVYLQKENIIDESGMPKERFSAEFPKEGPSILRIQQVVRGDSAAYFCASSVAGGEETQYFGPGTRLLVL.

The V call is TRBV19, the J call TRBJ1-5; weak D call: TRBD1 (6 bases). Germline lookup yields CDR1 LNHDA and CDR2 SQIVND (reference sequence). Trimming shortened V by 5 bases and J by 0 bases, and 14 bases separated the two germline ends. The CDR3 runs to 16 residues. CDR3 coding DNA: TGTGCCAGTAGTGACGGGGGGCGGGGTAGCAATCAGCCCCAGCATTTT. Protein product: CASSDGGRGSNQPQHF.

The chain uses TRBV19 and TRBJ1-1, with D possibly matching TRBD1 (6 bases). Per germline, CDR1 LNHDA and CDR2 SQIVND (reference sequence). V lost 4 bases to trimming and J lost 3 bases, with 12 bases between them. The CDR3 sequence is 14 residues long. The CDR3 region has the DNA TGTGCCAGTAGTAATAGGGGGACGGACACTGAAGCTTTCTTT. Amino acid sequence: CASSNRGTDTEAFF.

This rearrangement joins TRBV29-1 to TRBJ2-1; 7 nucleotides align to TRBD2. Germline V CDR1 and CDR2: SQVTM, ANQGSEA. V lost 0 bases to trimming and J lost 12 bases; unmatched junction nucleotides: 5. CDR3 length: 12 amino acids. The CDR3 here is CSVEDGPGGQFF. CDR3 sequence (DNA): TGCAGCGTTGAAGATGGGCCGGGAGGGCAGTTCTTC.

This chain links TRBV29-1 with TRBJ1-5; D is possibly TRBD1 (6 bases). Between the trimmed V and J ends, which lost 3 bases and 5 bases, there was a span of 26 bases. The CDR3 has 18 residues. Germline V lookup: CDR1 SQVTM, CDR2 ANQGSEA. The CDR3 DNA reads TGCAGCGTTGATTTTTATGGTCGTGGAGGGGGGGACCATCAGCCCCAGCATTTT. It codes for CSVDFYGRGGGDHQPQHF.

This clone was seen only a few times. This sample also contains other DNA sequences that code for the same CDR3. This chain uses TRBV11-2 with TRBJ1-2, with D perhaps TRBD1 (5 bases). Germline values: CDR1 SGHAT, CDR2 FQNNGV. The CDR3 runs 13 residues. V shed 5 bases and J shed 2 bases, with 9 bases lying between them. CDR3 in DNA: TGTGCCAGCAGCGCGGGACCGAACTATGGCTACACCTTC. Translated, it gives CASSAGPNYGYTF.

The chain combines TRBV10-2 with TRBJ1-1; 7 bases are a match to TRBD1. V lost 2 bases and J lost 10; bases outside the gene matches: 4. CDR3 length: 12 residues. Germline CDR1 reads WSHSY; CDR2 reads SAAADI. The CDR3 sequence is CASSEEGARAFF. The DNA for the CDR3 is TGCGCCAGCAGTGAGGAGGGGGCGCGAGCTTTCTTT.

This chain joins TRBV5-6 and TRBJ1-5; no definite D call. V was cut by 0 bases and J by 5 bases, with 15 bases left in between. CDR1 SGHDT and CDR2 YYEEEE come from the germline V gene. The CDR3 is 16 residues long. The CDR3, as DNA: TGTGCCAGCAGCTTGGGATTTTTGGCTCCCCATCAGCCCCAGCATTTT. Translation: CASSLGFLAPHQPQHF.

The chain uses TRBV18 and TRBJ2-3, with a tentative D call TRBD2 (5 bases). Germline V gives CDR1 KGHSH, CDR2 LQKENI. The V and J ends lost 6 bases and 2 bases respectively, with 15 bases between them. The CDR3 totals 15 residues. CDR3 sequence reads: CASSPTGGPTDTQYF. The CDR3 DNA sequence: TGTGCCAGCTCCCCCACCGGAGGCCCCACAGATACGCAGTATTTT. Looking up the rest from reference TRBV18 and TRBJ2-3 gives the full variable domain: NAGVMQNPRHLVRRRGQEARLRCSPMKGHSHVYWYRQLPEEGLKFMVYLQKENIIDESGMPKERFSAEFPKEGPSILRIQQVVRGDSAAYFCASSPTGGPTDTQYFGPGTRLTVL.

Written as DNA, the CDR3 is TGTGCCAGCACGGTAGGGCTAGCGGGAGGGCACGAGCAGTACTTC. Translated, it gives CASTVGLAGGHEQYF. The chain couples TRBV2 to TRBJ2-7; 12 positions agree with TRBD2. After removal of 7 bases from V and 5 bases from J, the junction contained 9 bases not matched to a gene. Germline values: CDR1 SNHLY, CDR2 FYNNEI. There are 15 residues in the CDR3.

A single count supports this clone. CDR3 in amino acids: CASSLPGNYGYTF. In nucleotides, the CDR3 is TGTGCCAGCAGTTTGCCCGGTAACTATGGCTACACCTTC. The chain carries TRBV28 and TRBJ1-2; D remains unclear. Germline loops: CDR1 MDHEN, CDR2 SYDVKM. V dropped 3 bases and J dropped 1 base, with 6 bases sitting between them. There are 13 residues in the CDR3.

The chain combines TRBV9 with TRBJ2-5, with a weak D call TRBD2 (6 bases). The CDR3 totals 13 residues. Germline V gene data show CDR1 as SGDLS and CDR2 as YYNGEE. V lost 4 bases to trimming and J lost 5 bases, with 12 bases between them. CDR3 coding DNA: TGTGCCAGCAGCCTACTTAGCGGCGAGACCCAGTACTTC. Translated, it gives CASSLLSGETQYF.

V is TRBV5-1 and J is TRBJ1-1, with D possibly TRBD1 on 6 matching bases. The germline V and J ends were trimmed by 5 bases and 0 bases, with 8 bases remaining between them. Germline V gene lookup returns CDR1 SGHRS and CDR2 YFSETQ. This CDR3 is 13 amino acids long. The CDR3 DNA reads TGCGCCAGCAGGGACAGCCTGAACACTGAAGCTTTCTTT. It translates to CASRDSLNTEAFF.

The chain recombines TRBV6-5 with TRBJ1-3; 7 bases are a match to TRBD1. V lost 7 bases, J lost 4 bases, and 10 bases stayed unmatched. The CDR3 covers 15 residues. Germline-derived CDR1 and CDR2 are MNHEY and SVGAGI. CDR3 bases: TGTGCCAGCACCCTTACAGGGGAAGACGGAAACACCATATATTTT. It yields the protein CASTLTGEDGNTIYF.

In DNA form, the CDR3 reads TGTGCCAGCAGCCCTACGCTGACAACTAATGAAAAACTGTTTTTT. Its translation is CASSPTLTTNEKLFF. The chain combines TRBV14 with TRBJ1-4; no clear D gene. Germline V gene data show CDR1 as SGHDN and CDR2 as FVKESK. This CDR3 is 15 amino acids long. V was pared by 4 bases and J by 0 bases, with 9 bases between.

The rearrangement links TRBV7-2 to TRBJ2-4, with a weak D call TRBD2 (5 bases). Trimming cost V 1 base and J 8 bases, with 9 bases left between them. Germline CDR1 reads SGHTA; CDR2 reads FQGNSA. The CDR3 runs to 13 residues. CDR3 loop: CASSLGVEDIQYF. DNA for the CDR3: TGTGCCAGCAGCTTAGGGGTGGAGGACATTCAGTACTTC.

J is TRBJ2-7 and V is TRBV6-5; D may be TRBD1 (6 bases). V shed 2 bases and J shed 2 bases, with 13 bases lying between them. Per germline, CDR1 MNHEY and CDR2 SVGAGI. This CDR3 spans 15 amino acids. Here the CDR3 DNA reads TGTGCCAGCAGTTACCTGGACAGACTACCCTACGAGCAGTACTTC. This codes for CASSYLDRLPYEQYF.

The V gene is TRBV3-1 (or the pseudogene TRBV3-2), the J gene TRBJ2-1; maybe TRBD2 (5 bases). The CDR3 spans 14 residues. V lost 5 bases to trimming and J lost 6 bases, with 14 bases between them. CDR1 LGHDT and CDR2 YNNKEL come from the germline V gene (reference sequence). CDR3 region: CASSASRNVNEQFF. The CDR3 nucleotides are TGTGCCAGCAGCGCTAGCCGCAACGTCAATGAGCAGTTCTTC.